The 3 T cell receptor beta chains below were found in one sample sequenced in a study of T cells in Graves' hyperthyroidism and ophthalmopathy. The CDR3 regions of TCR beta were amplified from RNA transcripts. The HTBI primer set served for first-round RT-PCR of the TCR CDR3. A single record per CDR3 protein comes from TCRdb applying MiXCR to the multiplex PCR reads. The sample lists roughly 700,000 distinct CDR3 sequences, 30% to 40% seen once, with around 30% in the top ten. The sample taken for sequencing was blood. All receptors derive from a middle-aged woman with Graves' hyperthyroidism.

Here the CDR3 DNA reads TGCAGTGCTACCAACAGGGAGGTGACCCAGTACTTC. Protein sequence: CSATNREVTQYF. The chain has TRBV20-1 and TRBJ2-5; D possibly uses TRBD1 or TRBD2 (6 bases each). Trimming pared 4 bases from V and 7 bases from J, leaving 13 bases between. The germline gives CDR1 DFQATT, CDR2 SNEGSKA (reference sequence). This CDR3 contains 12 residues.

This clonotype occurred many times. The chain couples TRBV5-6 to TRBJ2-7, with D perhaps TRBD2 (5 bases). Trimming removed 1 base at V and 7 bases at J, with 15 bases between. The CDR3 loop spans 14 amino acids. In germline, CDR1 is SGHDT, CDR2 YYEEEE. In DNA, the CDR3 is TGTGCCAGCAGCTTGCGCGACCCGCCGGGGGAGCAGTACTTC. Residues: CASSLRDPPGEQYF.

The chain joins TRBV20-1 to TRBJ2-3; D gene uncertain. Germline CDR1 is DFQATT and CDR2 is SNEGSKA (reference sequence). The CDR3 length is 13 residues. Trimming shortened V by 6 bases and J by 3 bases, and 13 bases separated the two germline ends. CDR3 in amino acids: CSADFLRTDTQYF. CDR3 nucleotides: TGCAGTGCCGACTTTCTTCGTACAGATACGCAGTATTTT.